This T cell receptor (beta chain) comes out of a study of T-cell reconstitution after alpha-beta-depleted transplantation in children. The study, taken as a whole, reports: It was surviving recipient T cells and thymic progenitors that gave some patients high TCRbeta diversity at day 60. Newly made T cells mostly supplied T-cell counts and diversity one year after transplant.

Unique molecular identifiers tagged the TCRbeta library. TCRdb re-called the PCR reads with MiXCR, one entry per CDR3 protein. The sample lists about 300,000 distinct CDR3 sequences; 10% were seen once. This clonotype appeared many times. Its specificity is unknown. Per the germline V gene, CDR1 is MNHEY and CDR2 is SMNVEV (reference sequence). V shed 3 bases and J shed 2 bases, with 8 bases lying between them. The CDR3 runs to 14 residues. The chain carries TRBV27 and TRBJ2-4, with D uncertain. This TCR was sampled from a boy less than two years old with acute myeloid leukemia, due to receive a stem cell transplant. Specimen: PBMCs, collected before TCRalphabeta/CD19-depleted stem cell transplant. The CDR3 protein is CASSFGNSKNIQYF. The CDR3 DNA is TGTGCCAGCAGTTTCGGCAATTCCAAAAACATTCAGTACTTC.